Listed here are 14 T cell receptor beta chains from one sample, sequenced in a study of T cells in Graves' hyperthyroidism and ophthalmopathy. TCR beta CDR3 regions were amplified from RNA. An initial round of RT-PCR targeting the TCR CDR3 relied on the HTBI primer set. Via MiXCR, TCRdb re-called the multiplex PCR reads, giving one row per CDR3 protein. The repertoire holds 380,000 or so distinct CDR3 sequences, with over 15% as singletons. Sequenced: blood. The source is a woman aged 18-29 years with Graves' hyperthyroidism.

Many counts were recorded for this clonotype. The V call is TRBV12-3 or TRBV12-4, the J call TRBJ1-1, with D maybe TRBD1 (5 bases). Trimming took off 6 bases at V and 1 base at J, with 9 bases between the two ends. The CDR3 contains 13 residues. The CDR3 sequence is CASRKGRNTEAFF. The CDR3 bases are TGTGCCAGCAGGAAGGGACGGAACACTGAAGCTTTCTTT.

There are many counts of this clonotype. The chain uses TRBV19 and TRBJ2-7, with TRBD1 identical over 9 bases. The CDR3 runs 15 residues. Trimming took 4 bases from V and 3 from J; bases not matched to a gene: 7. From germline, CDR1 is LNHDA and CDR2 SQIVND (reference sequence). The chain's CDR3 is CASSTGPGQGYEQYF. The DNA of the CDR3 is TGTGCCAGTAGTACCGGACCGGGACAGGGCTACGAGCAGTACTTC.

The sample holds many counts of this clonotype. V usage is TRBV12-3 or TRBV12-4 and J usage is TRBJ2-5; D is unclear. This CDR3 is built from 16 residues. V was trimmed by 6 bases and J by 4 bases, leaving 21 bases between them. The CDR3 DNA sequence: TGTGCCAGCAGGTCATTCCCCGCCCTCCCTAGAGAGACCCAGTACTTC. It yields the protein CASRSFPALPRETQYF.

This clonotype was seen many times. The rearrangement uses TRBV7-2 and TRBJ1-5; D is possibly TRBD1 (5 bases). V lost 1 base and J lost 7, with 8 bases in between. The CDR3 runs to 13 residues. Germline V gene data show CDR1 as SGHTA and CDR2 as FQGNSA. The CDR3 DNA is TGTGCCAGCAGCTTAGAGGGGATGCAGCCCCAGCATTTT. Protein sequence: CASSLEGMQPQHF. The complete variable domain, with remaining parts taken from reference TRBV7-2 and TRBJ1-5, reads GAGVSQSPSNKVTEKGKDVELRCDPISGHTALYWYRQSLGQGLEFLIYFQGNSAPDKSGLPSDRFSAERTGGSVSTLTIQRTQQEDSAVYLCASSLEGMQPQHFGDGTRLSIL.

This clonotype was seen a single time. The chain recombines TRBV28 with TRBJ1-2; D is possibly TRBD1 (6 bases). Trimming left V 4 bases short and J 8 bases short, with 20 bases between. CDR3 length: 15 amino acids. CDR1 and CDR2 (germline): MDHEN, SYDVKM. CDR3 loop: CASSSLRGTTDGYTF. CDR3 nucleotides: TGTGCCAGCAGTTCCCTCCGAGGGACAACGGACGGCTACACCTTC.

This clonotype was detected many times. The chain is built from TRBV10-3 and TRBJ1-1; D unclear. The CDR3 loop spans 13 amino acids. Trimming removed 10 bases at V and 7 bases at J, with 19 bases between. CDR1 ENHRY and CDR2 SYGVKD come from the germline V gene. CDR3 region: CANKRALPDEAFF. As DNA, the CDR3 is TGTGCCAACAAACGGGCGCTCCCCGATGAAGCTTTCTTT.

This clonotype has a count of ten or more. V is TRBV28 and J is TRBJ2-7; D is possibly TRBD1 (6 bases). V gave up 3 bases and J gave up 5 bases, with 11 bases separating them. CDR1 and CDR2 from the germline V gene are MDHEN and SYDVKM. This CDR3 has 13 residues. The CDR3 here is CASSFRQDHEQYF. Written as DNA, the CDR3 is TGTGCCAGCAGTTTCCGACAGGACCACGAGCAGTACTTC.

This clonotype has at least ten counts. V gene TRBV5-1 combines with J gene TRBJ2-6, with D possibly being TRBD1 (5 bases). CDR1 is SGHRS, CDR2 YFSETQ, per germline. V lost 4 bases and J lost 0, with 14 bases in between. CDR3 length: 17 amino acids. The CDR3 is CASSPMTANSGANVLTF. In DNA, the CDR3 is TGCGCCAGCAGCCCCATGACAGCTAACTCTGGGGCCAACGTCCTGACTTTC.

As regards this clonotype: A much larger clone differs by one base, so this may be a read error. This chain joins TRBV6-1 and TRBJ2-5; 10 bases line up with TRBD1. The CDR3 consists of 15 residues. Germline CDR1 MNHNS, CDR2 SASEGT. The CDR3 DNA follows: TGTGCCAGCAGTGATCGACAGGGGGCGTGGGAGACCCGGTACTTC. Translated: CASSDRQGAWETRYF.

This clonotype came up many times. The chain employs TRBV4-2 and TRBJ2-5, with 7 bases matching TRBD1. Trimming removed 3 bases from V and 5 bases from J; junction bases left unmatched: 6. Germline V gives CDR1 LGHNA, CDR2 YNFKEQ. The CDR3 sequence is 14 residues long. The CDR3, as DNA: TGTGCCAGCAGCCAGCGACAGGGCCCGGAGACCCAGTACTTC. It codes for CASSQRQGPETQYF.

This clonotype was observed a few times. V is TRBV27 and J is TRBJ1-5, with no clear D. Trimming left V 4 bases short and J 0 bases short, with 10 bases between. The CDR3 runs to 15 residues. Germline V lookup: CDR1 MNHEY, CDR2 SMNVEV (reference sequence). The CDR3 here is CASSYEGYSNQPQHF. The CDR3 nucleotides read TGTGCCAGCAGTTATGAAGGGTATAGCAATCAGCCCCAGCATTTT.

This clonotype was recorded a few times. This chain links TRBV11-2 with TRBJ2-5; TRBD2 matches at 9 bases. Germline CDR1 SGHAT, CDR2 FQNNGV. This CDR3 has 18 residues. Trimming took 5 bases from V and 4 from J; bases not matched to a gene: 17. CDR3 protein: CASSPRGAGGLLGETQYF. The DNA of the CDR3 is TGTGCCAGCAGCCCAAGAGGGGCGGGGGGGCTGTTAGGAGAGACCCAGTACTTC.

This clonotype was counted many times. V and J are TRBV12-3 or TRBV12-4 and TRBJ2-7; D is ambiguous. The CDR3 covers 13 residues. Trimming removed 8 bases from V and 0 bases from J, with 11 bases in between. The CDR3 sequence is CASGLQSSYEQYF. The CDR3, as DNA: TGTGCCAGCGGCCTACAGAGCTCCTACGAGCAGTACTTC.

This clonotype was counted many times. The chain couples TRBV15 to TRBJ2-6; no clear D. Trimming cost V 1 base and J 2 bases, with 9 bases left between them. From germline, CDR1 is LNHNV and CDR2 YYDKDF (reference sequence). The CDR3 is made up of 16 amino acids. The CDR3, as DNA: TGTGCCACCAGCAGAGGAAGGAGTACTGGGGCCAACGTCCTGACTTTC. Its translation: CATSRGRSTGANVLTF. Drawing the rest from reference TRBV15 and TRBJ2-6, the complete variable domain is DAMVIQNPRYQVTQFGKPVTLSCSQTLNHNVMYWYQQKSSQAPKLLFHYYDKDFNNEADTPDNFQSRRPNTSFCFLDIRSPGLGDTAMYLCATSRGRSTGANVLTFGAGSRLTVL.